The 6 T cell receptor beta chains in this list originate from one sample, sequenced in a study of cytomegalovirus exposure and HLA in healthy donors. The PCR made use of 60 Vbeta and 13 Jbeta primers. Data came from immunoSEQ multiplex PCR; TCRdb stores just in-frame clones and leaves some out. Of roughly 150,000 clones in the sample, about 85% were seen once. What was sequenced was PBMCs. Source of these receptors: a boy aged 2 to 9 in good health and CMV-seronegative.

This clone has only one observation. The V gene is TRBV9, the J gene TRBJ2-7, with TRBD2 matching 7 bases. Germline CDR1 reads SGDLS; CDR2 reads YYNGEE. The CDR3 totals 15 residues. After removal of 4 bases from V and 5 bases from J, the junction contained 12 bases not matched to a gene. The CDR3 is CASSLRAGARDEQYF. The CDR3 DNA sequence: TGTGCCAGCAGCTTAAGGGCGGGAGCAAGGGACGAGCAGTACTTC.

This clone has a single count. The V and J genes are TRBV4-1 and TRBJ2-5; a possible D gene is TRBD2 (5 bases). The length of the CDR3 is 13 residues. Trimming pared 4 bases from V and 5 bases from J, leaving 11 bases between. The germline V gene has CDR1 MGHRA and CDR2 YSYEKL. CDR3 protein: CASSLRGWETQYF. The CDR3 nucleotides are TGCGCCAGCAGCCTCCGAGGGTGGGAGACCCAGTACTTC.

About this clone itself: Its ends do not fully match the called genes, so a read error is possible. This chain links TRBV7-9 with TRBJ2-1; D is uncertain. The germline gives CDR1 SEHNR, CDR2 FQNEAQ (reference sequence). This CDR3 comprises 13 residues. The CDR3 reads CSSSAYNYNEQFF. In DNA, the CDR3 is TGTTCCAGCAGCGCTTACAACTACAATGAGCAGTTCTTC. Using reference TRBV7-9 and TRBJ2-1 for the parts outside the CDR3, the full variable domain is DTGVSQNPRHKITKRGQNVTFRCDPISEHNRLYWYRQTLGQGPEFLTYFQNEAQLEKSRLLSDRFSAERPKGSFSTLEIQRTEQGDSAMYLCSSSAYNYNEQFFGPGTRLTVL.

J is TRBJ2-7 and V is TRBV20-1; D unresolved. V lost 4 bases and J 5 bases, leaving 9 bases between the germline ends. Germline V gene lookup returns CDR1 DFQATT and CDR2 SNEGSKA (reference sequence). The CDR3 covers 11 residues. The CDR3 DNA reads TGCAGTGCTACGACAATGAACGAGCAGTACTTC. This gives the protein CSATTMNEQYF.

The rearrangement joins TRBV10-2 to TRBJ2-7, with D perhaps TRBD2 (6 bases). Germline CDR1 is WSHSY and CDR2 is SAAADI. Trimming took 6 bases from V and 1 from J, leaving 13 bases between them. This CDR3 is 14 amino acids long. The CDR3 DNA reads TGCGCCAGCAGGGGGGGAGATTCTTCCTACGAGCAGTACTTC. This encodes CASRGGDSSYEQYF.

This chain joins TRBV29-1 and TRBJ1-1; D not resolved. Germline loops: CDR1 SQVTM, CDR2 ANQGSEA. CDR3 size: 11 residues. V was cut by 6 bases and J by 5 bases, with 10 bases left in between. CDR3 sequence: CSVHYGTEAFF. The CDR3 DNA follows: TGCAGCGTGCACTACGGAACTGAAGCTTTCTTT.